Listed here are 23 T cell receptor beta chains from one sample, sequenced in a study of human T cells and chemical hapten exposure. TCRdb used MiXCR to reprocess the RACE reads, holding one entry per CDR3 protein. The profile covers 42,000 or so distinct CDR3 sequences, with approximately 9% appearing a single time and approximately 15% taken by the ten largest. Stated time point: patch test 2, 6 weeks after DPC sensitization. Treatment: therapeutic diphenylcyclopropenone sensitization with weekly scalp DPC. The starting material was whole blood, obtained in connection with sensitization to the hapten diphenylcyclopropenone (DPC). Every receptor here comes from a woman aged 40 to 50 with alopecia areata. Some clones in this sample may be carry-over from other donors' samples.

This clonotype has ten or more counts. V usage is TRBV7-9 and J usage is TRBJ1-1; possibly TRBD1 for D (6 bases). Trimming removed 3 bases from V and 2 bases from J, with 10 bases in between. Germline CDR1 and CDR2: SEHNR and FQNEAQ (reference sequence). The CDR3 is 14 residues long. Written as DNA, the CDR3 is TGTGCCAGCAGCTTCGGACAGCAAAACACTGAAGCTTTCTTT. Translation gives CASSFGQQNTEAFF.

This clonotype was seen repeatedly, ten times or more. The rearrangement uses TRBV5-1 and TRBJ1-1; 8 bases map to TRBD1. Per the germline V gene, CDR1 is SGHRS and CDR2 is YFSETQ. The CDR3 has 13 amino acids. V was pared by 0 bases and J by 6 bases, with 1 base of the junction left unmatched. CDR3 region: CASSLARGPEAFF. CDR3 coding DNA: TGCGCCAGCAGCTTGGCCAGGGGGCCTGAAGCTTTCTTT.

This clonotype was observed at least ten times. The CDR3 is CSVVFADTQYF. Written as DNA, the CDR3 is TGCAGCGTTGTGTTTGCAGATACGCAGTATTTT. V and J are TRBV29-1 and TRBJ2-3; the D is unclear. Germline V lookup: CDR1 SQVTM, CDR2 ANQGSEA. This CDR3 is 11 amino acids long. Trimming removed 4 bases from V and 4 bases from J, with 6 bases in between.

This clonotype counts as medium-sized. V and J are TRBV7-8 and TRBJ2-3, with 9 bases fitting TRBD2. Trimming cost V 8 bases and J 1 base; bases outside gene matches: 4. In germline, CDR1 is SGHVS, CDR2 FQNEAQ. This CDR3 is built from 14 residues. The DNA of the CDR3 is TGTGCCAGCGGCGGGGGGGCCGGCACAGATACGCAGTATTTT. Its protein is CASGGGAGTDTQYF. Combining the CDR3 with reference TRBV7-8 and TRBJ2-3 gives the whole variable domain GAGVSQSPRYKVAKRGQDVALRCDPISGHVSLFWYQQALGQGPEFLTYFQNEAQLDKSGLPSDRFFAERPEGSVSTLKIQRTQQEDSAVYLCASGGGAGTDTQYFGPGTRLTVL.

The CDR3, as DNA: TGTGCCAGCAGCCCGACCGGCGGGGGACGGAGAACAGAACAGTACTTC. Residues: CASSPTGGGRRTEQYF. The chain couples TRBV14 to TRBJ2-7; the match to TRBD2 covers 7 bases. The CDR3 has 16 amino acids. Losses at the gene ends were 4 bases for V and 10 bases for J; bases not matched to a gene: 19. Germline V gene sequence: CDR1 SGHDN, CDR2 FVKESK.

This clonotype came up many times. Written as DNA, the CDR3 is TGCAGCGTTGGAAACTTCGGGGAGCTGTTTTTT. Translation: CSVGNFGELFF. The chain carries TRBV29-1 and TRBJ2-2; no firm D call. The CDR3 sequence is 11 residues long. Germline CDR1 reads SQVTM; CDR2 reads ANQGSEA. V lost 4 bases to trimming and J lost 7 bases, with 7 bases between them.

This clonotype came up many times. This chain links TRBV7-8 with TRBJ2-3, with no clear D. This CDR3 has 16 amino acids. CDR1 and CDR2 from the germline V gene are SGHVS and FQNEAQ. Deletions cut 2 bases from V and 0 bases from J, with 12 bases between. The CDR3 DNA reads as TGTGCCAGCAGCTTACACGAACCCTCCAGCACAGATACGCAGTATTTT. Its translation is CASSLHEPSSTDTQYF.

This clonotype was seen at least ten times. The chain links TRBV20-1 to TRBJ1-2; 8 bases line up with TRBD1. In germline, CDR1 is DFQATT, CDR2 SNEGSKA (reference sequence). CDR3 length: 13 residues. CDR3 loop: CRTGTGGLYGYTF. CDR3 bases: TGCAGAACCGGGACAGGTGGTCTCTATGGCTACACCTTC.

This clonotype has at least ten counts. This chain's CDR3 is CASSRDPSGGTDTQYF. DNA of the CDR3: TGTGCCAGCAGTCGAGACCCTAGCGGGGGCACAGATACGCAGTATTTT. V and J are TRBV6-2 or TRBV6-3 and TRBJ2-3; 9 nucleotides align to TRBD2. The CDR3 spans 16 residues. Germline loops: CDR1 MNHEY, CDR2 SVGEGT. Losses at the gene ends were 5 bases for V and 1 base for J; bases not matched to a gene: 7.

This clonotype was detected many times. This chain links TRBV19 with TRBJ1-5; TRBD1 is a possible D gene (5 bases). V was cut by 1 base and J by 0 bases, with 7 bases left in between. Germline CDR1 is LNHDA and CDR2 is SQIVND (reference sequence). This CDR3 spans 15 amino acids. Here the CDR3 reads CASSIGQGSNQPQHF. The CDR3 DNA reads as TGTGCCAGTAGTATAGGTCAGGGTAGCAATCAGCCCCAGCATTTT.

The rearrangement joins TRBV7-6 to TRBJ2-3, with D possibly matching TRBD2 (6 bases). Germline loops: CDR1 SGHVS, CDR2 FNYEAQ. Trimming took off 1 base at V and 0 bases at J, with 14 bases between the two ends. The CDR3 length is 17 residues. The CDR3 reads CASSLGVAGSSTDTQYF. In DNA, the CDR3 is TGTGCCAGCAGCTTAGGGGTGGCGGGATCAAGCACAGATACGCAGTATTTT.

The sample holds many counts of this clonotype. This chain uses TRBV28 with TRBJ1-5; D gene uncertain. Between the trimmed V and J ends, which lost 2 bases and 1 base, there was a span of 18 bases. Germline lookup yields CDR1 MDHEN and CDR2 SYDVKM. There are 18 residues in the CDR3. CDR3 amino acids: CASSLNMGWRGSNQPQHF. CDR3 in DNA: TGTGCCAGCAGTTTAAATATGGGATGGAGAGGAAGCAATCAGCCCCAGCATTTT.

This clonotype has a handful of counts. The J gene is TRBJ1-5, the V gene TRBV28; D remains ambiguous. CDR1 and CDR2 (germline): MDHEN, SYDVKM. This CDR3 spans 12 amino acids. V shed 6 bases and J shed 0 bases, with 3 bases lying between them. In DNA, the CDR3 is TGTGCCAGCAGGGATAGCAATCAGCCCCAGCATTTT. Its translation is CASRDSNQPQHF. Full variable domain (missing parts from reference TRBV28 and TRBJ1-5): DVKVTQSSRYLVKRTGEKVFLECVQDMDHENMFWYRQDPGLGLRLIYFSYDVKMKEKGDIPEGYSVSREKKERFSLILESASTNQTSMYLCASRDSNQPQHFGDGTRLSIL.

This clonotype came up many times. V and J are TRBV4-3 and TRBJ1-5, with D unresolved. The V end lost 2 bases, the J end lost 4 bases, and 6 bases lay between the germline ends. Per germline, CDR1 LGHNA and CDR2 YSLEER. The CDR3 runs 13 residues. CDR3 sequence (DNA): TGCGCCAGCAGCCAACAGGAAAATCAGCCCCAGCATTTT. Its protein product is CASSQQENQPQHF.

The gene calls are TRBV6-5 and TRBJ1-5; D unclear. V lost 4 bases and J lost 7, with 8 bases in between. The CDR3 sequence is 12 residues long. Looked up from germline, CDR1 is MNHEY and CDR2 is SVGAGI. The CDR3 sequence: CASSSPGQPQHF. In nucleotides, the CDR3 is TGTGCCAGCAGTTCCCCCGGGCAGCCCCAGCATTTT.

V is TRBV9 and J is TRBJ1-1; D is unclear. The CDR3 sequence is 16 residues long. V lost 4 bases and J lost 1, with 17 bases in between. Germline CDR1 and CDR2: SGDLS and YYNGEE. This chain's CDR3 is CASSPDLGRGNTEAFF. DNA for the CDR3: TGTGCCAGCAGCCCAGACTTGGGGAGAGGGAACACTGAAGCTTTCTTT.

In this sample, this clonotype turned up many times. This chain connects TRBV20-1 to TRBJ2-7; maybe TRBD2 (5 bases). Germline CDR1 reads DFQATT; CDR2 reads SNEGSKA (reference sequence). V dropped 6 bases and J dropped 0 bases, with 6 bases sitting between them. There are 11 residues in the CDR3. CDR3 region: CSAGSSYEQYF. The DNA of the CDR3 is TGCAGTGCAGGGAGCTCCTACGAGCAGTACTTC.

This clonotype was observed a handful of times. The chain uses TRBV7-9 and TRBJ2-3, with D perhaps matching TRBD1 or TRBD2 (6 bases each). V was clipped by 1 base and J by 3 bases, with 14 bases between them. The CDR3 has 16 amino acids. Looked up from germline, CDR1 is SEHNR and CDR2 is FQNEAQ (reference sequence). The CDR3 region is CASSLEGGVATDTQYF. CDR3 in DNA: TGTGCCAGCAGCTTAGAGGGGGGCGTAGCGACAGATACGCAGTATTTT.

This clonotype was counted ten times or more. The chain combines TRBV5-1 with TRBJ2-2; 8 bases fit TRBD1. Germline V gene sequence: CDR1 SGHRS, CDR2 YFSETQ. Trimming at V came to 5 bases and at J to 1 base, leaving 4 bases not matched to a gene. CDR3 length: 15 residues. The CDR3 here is CASRGTGENTGELFF. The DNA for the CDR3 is TGCGCCAGCAGAGGGACAGGAGAGAACACCGGGGAGCTGTTTTTT.

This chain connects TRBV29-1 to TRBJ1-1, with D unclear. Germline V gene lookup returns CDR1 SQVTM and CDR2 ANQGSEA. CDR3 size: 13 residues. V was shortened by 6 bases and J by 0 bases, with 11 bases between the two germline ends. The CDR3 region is CSVAGRMNTEAFF. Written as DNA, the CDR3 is TGCAGCGTCGCTGGACGAATGAACACTGAAGCTTTCTTT.

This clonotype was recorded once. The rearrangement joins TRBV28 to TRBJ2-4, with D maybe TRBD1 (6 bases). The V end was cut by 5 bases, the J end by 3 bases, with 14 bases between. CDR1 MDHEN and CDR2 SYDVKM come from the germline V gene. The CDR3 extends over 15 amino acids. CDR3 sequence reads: CASSPHRTVKNIQYF. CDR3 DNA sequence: TGTGCCAGCAGTCCCCACCGGACAGTCAAAAACATTCAGTACTTC.

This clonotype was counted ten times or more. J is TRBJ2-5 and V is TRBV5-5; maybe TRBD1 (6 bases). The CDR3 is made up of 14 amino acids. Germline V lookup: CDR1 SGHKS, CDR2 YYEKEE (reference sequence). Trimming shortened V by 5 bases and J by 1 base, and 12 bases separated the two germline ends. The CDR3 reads CASRSTGTQETQYF. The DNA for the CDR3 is TGTGCCAGCAGATCTACAGGGACCCAAGAGACCCAGTACTTC.

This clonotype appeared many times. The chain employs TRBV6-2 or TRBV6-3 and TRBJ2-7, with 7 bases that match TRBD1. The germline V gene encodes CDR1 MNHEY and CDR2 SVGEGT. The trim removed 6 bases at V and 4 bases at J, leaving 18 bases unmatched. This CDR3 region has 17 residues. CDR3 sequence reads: CASRPLRRQGSLYEQYF. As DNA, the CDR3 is TGTGCCAGCAGACCCCTCCGTCGACAGGGCTCCCTGTACGAGCAGTACTTC.